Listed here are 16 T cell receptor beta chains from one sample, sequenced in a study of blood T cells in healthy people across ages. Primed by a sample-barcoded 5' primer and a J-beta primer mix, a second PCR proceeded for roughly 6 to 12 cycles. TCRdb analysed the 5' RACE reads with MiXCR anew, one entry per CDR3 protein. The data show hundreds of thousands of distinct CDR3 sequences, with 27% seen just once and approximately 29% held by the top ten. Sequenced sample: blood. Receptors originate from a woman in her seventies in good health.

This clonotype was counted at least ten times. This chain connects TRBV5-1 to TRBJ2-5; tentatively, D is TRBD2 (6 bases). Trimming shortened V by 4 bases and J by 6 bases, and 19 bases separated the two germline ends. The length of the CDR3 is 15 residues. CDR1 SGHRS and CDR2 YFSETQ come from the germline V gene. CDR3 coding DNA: TGCGCCAGCAGCACGGGAGCGGAAGCTGGCAAGACCCAGTACTTC. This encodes CASSTGAEAGKTQYF.

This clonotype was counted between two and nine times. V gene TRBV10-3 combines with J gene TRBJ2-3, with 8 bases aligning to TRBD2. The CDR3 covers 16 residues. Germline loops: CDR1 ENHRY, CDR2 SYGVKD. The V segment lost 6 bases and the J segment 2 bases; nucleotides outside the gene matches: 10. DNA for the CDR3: TGTGCCATCAGCGAGGGGGGTAGCGGGACCACAGATACGCAGTATTTT. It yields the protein CAISEGGSGTTDTQYF.

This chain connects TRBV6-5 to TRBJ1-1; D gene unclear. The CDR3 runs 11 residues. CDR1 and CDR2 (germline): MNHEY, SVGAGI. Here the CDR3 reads CVVRGNTEAFF. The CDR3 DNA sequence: TGTGTCGTACGGGGGAACACTGAAGCTTTCTTT.

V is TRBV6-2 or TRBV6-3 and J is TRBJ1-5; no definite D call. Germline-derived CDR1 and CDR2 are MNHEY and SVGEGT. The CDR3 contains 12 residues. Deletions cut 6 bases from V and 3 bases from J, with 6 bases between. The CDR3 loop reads CASRDANQPQHF. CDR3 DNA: TGTGCCAGCAGGGATGCCAATCAGCCCCAGCATTTT.

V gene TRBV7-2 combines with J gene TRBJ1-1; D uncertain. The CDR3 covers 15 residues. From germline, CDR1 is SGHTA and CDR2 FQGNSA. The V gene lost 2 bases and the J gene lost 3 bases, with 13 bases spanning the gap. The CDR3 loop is CASSLNNPGYTEAFF. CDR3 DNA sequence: TGTGCCAGCAGCTTAAATAATCCGGGGTACACTGAAGCTTTCTTT. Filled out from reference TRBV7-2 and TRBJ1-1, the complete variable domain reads GAGVSQSPSNKVTEKGKDVELRCDPISGHTALYWYRQSLGQGLEFLIYFQGNSAPDKSGLPSDRFSAERTGGSVSTLTIQRTQQEDSAVYLCASSLNNPGYTEAFFGQGTRLTVV.

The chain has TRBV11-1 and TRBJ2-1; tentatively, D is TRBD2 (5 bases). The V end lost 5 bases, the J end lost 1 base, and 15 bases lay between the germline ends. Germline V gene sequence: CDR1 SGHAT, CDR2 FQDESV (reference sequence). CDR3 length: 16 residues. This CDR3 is CASSPGGRVSYNEQFF. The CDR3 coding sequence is TGTGCCAGCAGCCCTGGTGGGAGAGTTTCCTACAATGAGCAGTTCTTC.

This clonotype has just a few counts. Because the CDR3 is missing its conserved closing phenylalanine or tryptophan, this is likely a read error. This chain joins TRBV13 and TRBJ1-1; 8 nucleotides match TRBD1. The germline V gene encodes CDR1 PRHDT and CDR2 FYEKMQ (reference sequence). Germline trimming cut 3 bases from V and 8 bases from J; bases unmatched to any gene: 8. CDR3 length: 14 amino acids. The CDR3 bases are TGTGCCAGCAGCTTTCGGACAGGGCGCTCGGAAGCTTTCCTT. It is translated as CASSFRTGRSEAFL.

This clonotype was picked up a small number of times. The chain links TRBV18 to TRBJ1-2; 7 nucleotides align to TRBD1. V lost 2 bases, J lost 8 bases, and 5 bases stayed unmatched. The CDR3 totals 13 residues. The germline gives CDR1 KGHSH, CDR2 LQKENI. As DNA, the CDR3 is TGTGCCAGCTCACCAGACAGGGAAGGCGGCTACACCTTC. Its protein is CASSPDREGGYTF.

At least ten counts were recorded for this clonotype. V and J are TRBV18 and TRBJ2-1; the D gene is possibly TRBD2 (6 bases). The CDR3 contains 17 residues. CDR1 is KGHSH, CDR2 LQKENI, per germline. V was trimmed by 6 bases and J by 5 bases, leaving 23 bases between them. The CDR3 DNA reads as TGTGCCAGCTCCCCCCAGGAGGGGTCCTACAAAGACAATGAGCAGTTCTTC. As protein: CASSPQEGSYKDNEQFF. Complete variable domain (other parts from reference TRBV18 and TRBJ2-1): NAGVMQNPRHLVRRRGQEARLRCSPMKGHSHVYWYRQLPEEGLKFMVYLQKENIIDESGMPKERFSAEFPKEGPSILRIQQVVRGDSAAYFCASSPQEGSYKDNEQFFGPGTRLTVL.

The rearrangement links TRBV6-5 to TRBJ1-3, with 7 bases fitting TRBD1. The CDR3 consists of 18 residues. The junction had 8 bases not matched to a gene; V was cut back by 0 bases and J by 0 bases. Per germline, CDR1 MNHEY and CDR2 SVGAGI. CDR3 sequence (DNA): TGTGCCAGCAGTTACTCGGGAACAGGGGCTAGCTCTGGAAACACCATATATTTT. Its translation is CASSYSGTGASSGNTIYF.

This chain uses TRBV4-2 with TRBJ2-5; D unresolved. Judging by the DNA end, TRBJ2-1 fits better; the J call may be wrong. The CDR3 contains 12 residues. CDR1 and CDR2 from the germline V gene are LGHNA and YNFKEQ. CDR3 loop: CASSQDLRGQFF. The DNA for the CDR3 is TGTGCCAGCAGCCAAGATCTCAGAGGGCAGTTCTTC.

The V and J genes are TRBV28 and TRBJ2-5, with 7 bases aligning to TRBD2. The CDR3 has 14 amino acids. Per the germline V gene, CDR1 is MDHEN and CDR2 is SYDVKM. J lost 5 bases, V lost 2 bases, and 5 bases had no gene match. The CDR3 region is CASSLPGGGETQYF. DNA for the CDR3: TGTGCCAGCAGTTTACCCGGGGGAGGGGAGACCCAGTACTTC.

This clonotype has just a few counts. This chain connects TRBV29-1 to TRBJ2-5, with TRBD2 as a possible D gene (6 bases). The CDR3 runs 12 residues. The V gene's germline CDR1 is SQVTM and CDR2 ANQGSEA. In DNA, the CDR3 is TGCAGTGTGTTCCTCGGGGGAGAGACCCAGTACTTC. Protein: CSVFLGGETQYF.

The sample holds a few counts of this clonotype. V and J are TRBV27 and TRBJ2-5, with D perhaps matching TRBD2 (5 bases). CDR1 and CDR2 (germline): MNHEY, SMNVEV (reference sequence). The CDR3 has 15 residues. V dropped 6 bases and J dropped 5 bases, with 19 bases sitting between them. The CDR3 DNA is TGTGCCAGCAGACCCTCCTTAGGCGGGCCGGAGACCCAGTACTTC. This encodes CASRPSLGGPETQYF.

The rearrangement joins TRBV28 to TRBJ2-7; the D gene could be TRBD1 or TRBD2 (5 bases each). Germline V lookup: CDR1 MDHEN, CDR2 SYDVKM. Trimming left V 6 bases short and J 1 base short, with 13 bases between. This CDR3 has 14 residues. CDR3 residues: CASSQTGPSYEQYF. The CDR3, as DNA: TGTGCCAGCAGCCAAACGGGACCATCCTACGAGCAGTACTTC.

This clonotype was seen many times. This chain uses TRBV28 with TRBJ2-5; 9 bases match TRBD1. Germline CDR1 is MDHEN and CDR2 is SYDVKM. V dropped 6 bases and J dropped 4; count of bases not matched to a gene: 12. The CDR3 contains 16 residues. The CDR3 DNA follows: TGTGCCAGCAGCCGGCCCCCGGGACAGGGTCGAGAGACCCAGTACTTC. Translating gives CASSRPPGQGRETQYF. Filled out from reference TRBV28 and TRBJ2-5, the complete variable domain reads DVKVTQSSRYLVKRTGEKVFLECVQDMDHENMFWYRQDPGLGLRLIYFSYDVKMKEKGDIPEGYSVSREKKERFSLILESASTNQTSMYLCASSRPPGQGRETQYFGPGTRLLVL.